These T cell receptor beta chains were read from a single sample in a study of cytomegalovirus exposure and HLA in healthy donors. Sequencing used immunoSEQ multiplex PCR; TCRdb keeps in-frame clones, though not all of them. In the table there are over 150,000 clones, over 70% of which are singletons. Sequenced sample: PBMCs. The origin of the receptors is a man aged 25 to 40 in good health and CMV-seronegative. Each CDR3 is given with its conserved first and last residue. A D gene is named only where the DNA matches it firmly. Size is stated for part of the rows, as once, few or many counts, or as a class when the clone is expanded.

NA | NA | TRBJ1-4 | TRBV7-9 | CASSGGVGEKLFF | TGTGCCAGCAGCGGGGGGGTAGGGGAAAAACTGTTTTTT
TRBD1 | NA | TRBJ1-1 | TRBV28 | CASSASRGLTEAFF | TGTGCCAGCAGTGCGTCCAGGGGGCTCACTGAAGCTTTCTTT
TRBD1 | once | TRBJ2-7 | TRBV28 | CASSLGTGKGARKQYF | TGTGCCAGCAGTCTGGGGACAGGGAAAGGAGCACGCAAGCAGTACTTC
NA | NA | TRBJ2-6 | TRBV5-5 | CASSLTRLYSGANVLTF | TGTGCCAGCAGCTTGACGAGGCTGTATTCTGGGGCCAACGTCCTGACTTTC
TRBD1 | NA | TRBJ1-1 | TRBV30 | CAWSVPRTGAGIGFF | TGTGCCTGGAGTGTACCAAGGACAGGGGCGGGTATAGGTTTCTTT
NA | once | TRBJ2-7 | TRBV7-8 | CASSSGTAGEQYF | TGTGCCAGCAGTTCTGGGACCGCGGGGGAGCAGTACTTC
NA | once | TRBJ2-5 | TRBV7-3 | CASSLTGTGQETQYF | TGTGCCAGCAGCTTAACGGGAACGGGGCAAGAGACCCAGTACTTC
NA | NA | TRBJ2-3 | TRBV7-3 | CASSLTGSTDTQYF | TGTGCCAGCAGCCTTACAGGGAGCACAGATACGCAGTATTTT
TRBD1 | NA | TRBJ1-1 | TRBV11-3 | CASSSDRGPTEAFF | TGTGCCAGCAGCTCGGACAGGGGGCCCACTGAAGCTTTCTTT
TRBD2 | NA | TRBJ2-5 | TRBV10-3 | CAISEGLAGVWETQYF | TGTGCCATCAGTGAAGGACTAGCGGGGGTATGGGAGACCCAGTACTTC
NA | NA | TRBJ2-2 | TRBV11-2 | CASSSVMGELFF | TGTGCCAGCAGCTCTGTAATGGGGGAGCTGTTTTTT
TRBD2 | NA | TRBJ2-7 | TRBV7-2 | CASSPTSGSYEQYF | TGTGCCAGCAGCCCGACTAGCGGCTCTTACGAGCAGTACTTC
TRBD2 | NA | TRBJ2-5 | TRBV6-1 | CASKRRGETQYF | TGTGCCAGCAAACGGCGGGGGGAGACCCAGTACTTC
NA | once | TRBJ1-4 | TRBV7-9 | CSSSPSQEKLFF | TGTTCCAGCAGCCCCTCTCAGGAAAAACTGTTTTTT
TRBD1 | NA | TRBJ2-7 | TRBV5-8 | CASSLGGQGGYEQYF | TGTGCCAGCAGCTTGGGGGGACAGGGGGGCTACGAGCAGTACTTC
TRBD2 | NA | TRBJ2-3 | TRBV6-4 | CASSDSPSGSTDTQYF | TGTGCCAGCAGTGACTCGCCTAGCGGAAGCACAGATACGCAGTATTTT
NA | few | TRBJ1-5 | TRBV6-1 | CASRVTSGYQPQHF | TGTGCCAGCAGGGTTACTTCAGGGTATCAGCCCCAGCATTTT
NA | NA | TRBJ1-1 | TRBV6-1 | CASSEGPGGGRTEAFF | TGTGCCAGCAGTGAAGGTCCCGGAGGCGGGCGCACTGAAGCTTTCTTT
NA | NA | TRBJ1-4 | TRBV19 | CASSRVNNEKLFF | TGTGCCAGTTCGAGGGTTAATAATGAAAAACTGTTTTTT
TRBD1 | once | TRBJ2-1 | TRBV7-9 | CASSPDRGCGQFF | TGTGCCAGCAGCCCCGACAGGGGGTGTGGGCAGTTCTTC
TRBD1 | few | TRBJ1-1 | TRBV16 | CASSQSRGGDGAFF | TGTGCCAGCAGCCAATCTAGAGGGGGCGACGGAGCTTTCTTT
NA | once | TRBJ2-1 | TRBV4-3 | CASSQDPGGGYNEQFF | TGCGCCAGCAGCCAAGATCCAGGGGGAGGCTACAATGAGCAGTTCTTC
TRBD1 | once | TRBJ1-2 | TRBV7-2 | CASNLGQGGGYTF | TGTGCCAGCAACCTGGGACAGGGAGGCGGCTACACCTTC
TRBD1 | many | TRBJ1-1 | TRBV7-9 | CASSLDRGTEAFF | TGTGCCAGCAGCCTGGACAGGGGCACTGAAGCTTTCTTT
TRBD1 | once | TRBJ1-2 | TRBV27 | CASSLYQGAEGGYTF | TGTGCCAGCAGTTTATATCAGGGGGCCGAGGGTGGCTACACCTTC
TRBD2 | once | TRBJ2-1 | TRBV30 | CAWSGGEPYNEQFF | TGTGCCTGGTCCGGGGGGGAGCCCTACAATGAGCAGTTCTTC
NA | NA | TRBJ1-1 | TRBV5-4 | CASSVGRGGYTEAFF | TGTGCCAGCAGCGTCGGGCGGGGAGGTTACACTGAAGCTTTCTTT
NA | few | TRBJ1-5 | TRBV7-6 | CASSSLSGQPQNF | TGTGCCAGCAGCTCGCTTTCAGGGCAGCCCCAGAATTTT
TRBD2 | NA | TRBJ2-1 | TRBV6-6 | CASRGSGLVSGNEQFF | TGTGCCAGCAGGGGGAGCGGACTAGTATCTGGCAATGAGCAGTTCTTC
NA | NA | TRBJ1-1 | TRBV28 | CASRFPGDPEAFF | TGTGCCAGCAGATTTCCAGGGGACCCTGAAGCTTTCTTT
NA | NA | TRBJ2-6 | TRBV5-6 | CASSLRVTSGANVLTF | TGTGCCAGCAGCTTGCGGGTAACATCTGGGGCCAACGTCCTGACTTTC
NA | NA | TRBJ1-1 | TRBV14 | CASIYAPSTEAFF | TGTGCCAGCATATACGCACCGAGCACTGAAGCTTTCTTT
NA | NA | TRBJ2-1 | TRBV6-1 | CASMRAPALNEQFF | TGTGCCAGCATGCGGGCCCCCGCGCTGAATGAGCAGTTCTTC
TRBD1 | NA | TRBJ2-1 | TRBV7-9 | CASSWTGDNEQFF | TGTGCCAGCAGCTGGACAGGGGACAATGAGCAGTTCTTC
TRBD1 | NA | TRBJ2-2 | TRBV27 | CASSLSATGLTGELFF | TGTGCCAGCAGTTTATCAGCGACAGGGCTGACCGGGGAGCTGTTTTTT
TRBD1 | NA | TRBJ1-5 | TRBV19 | CASSWDSYSNQPQHF | TGTGCCAGTAGTTGGGACAGCTATAGCAATCAGCCCCAGCATTTT
TRBD1 | NA | TRBJ1-2 | TRBV6-5 | CASSYLSQGASGYTF | TGTGCCAGCAGTTACTTATCGCAGGGGGCATCTGGCTACACCTTC
NA | few | TRBJ1-3 | TRBV5-1 | CASSSSGQGNTIYF | TGCGCCAGCAGCTCAAGCGGACAGGGAAACACCATATATTTT
NA | few | TRBJ2-1 | TRBV6-5 | CASSYAGFPYNEQFF | TGTGCCAGCAGTTACGCAGGGTTCCCCTACAATGAGCAGTTCTTC
TRBD2 | once | TRBJ2-7 | TRBV4-2 | CASSQAAGTSIYEQYF | TGTGCCAGCAGCCAAGCCGCCGGGACTAGCATTTACGAGCAGTACTTC
NA | NA | TRBJ1-1 | TRBV5-1 | CASSLNAVGIAEAFF | TGCGCCAGCAGCTTGAATGCGGTTGGTATCGCTGAAGCTTTCTTT
TRBD1 | few | TRBJ2-4 | TRBV15 | CATSRVSGTGTLAKNIQYF | TGTGCCACCAGCAGAGTTTCCGGGACAGGGACCCTAGCCAAAAACATTCAGTACTTC
NA | few | TRBJ1-2 | TRBV15 | CATSRGQDYGYPF | TGTGCCACCAGCAGAGGGCAGGACTATGGCTACCCCTTC